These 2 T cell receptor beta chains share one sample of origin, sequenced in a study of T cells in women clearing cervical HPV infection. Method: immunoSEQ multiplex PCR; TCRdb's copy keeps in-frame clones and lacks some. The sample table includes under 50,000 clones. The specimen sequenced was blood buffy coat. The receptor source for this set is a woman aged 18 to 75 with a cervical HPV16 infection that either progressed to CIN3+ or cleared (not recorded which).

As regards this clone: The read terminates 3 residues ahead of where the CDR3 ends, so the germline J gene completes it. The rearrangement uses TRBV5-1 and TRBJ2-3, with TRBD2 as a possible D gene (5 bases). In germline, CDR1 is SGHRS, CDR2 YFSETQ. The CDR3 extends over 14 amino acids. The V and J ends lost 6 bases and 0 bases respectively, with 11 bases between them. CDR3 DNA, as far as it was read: TGCGCCAGCAAGCCAGCGGAAAGCACAGATACG. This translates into CASKPAESTDT. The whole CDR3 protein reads CASKPAESTDTQYF.

CDR3 DNA (partial): TGCAGTGCTAGAGGCCTCCTCCGGGGGGCAGTAGGTACG. Translated, it gives CSARGLLRGAVGT. The entire CDR3 is CSARGLLRGAVGTQYF. The J gene is TRBJ2-3, the V gene TRBV20-1, with D possibly TRBD2 on 7 matching bases. The observed sequence ends 3 residues before the CDR3 terminus, with the missing tail filled in from the germline J gene. Between the trimmed V and J ends, which lost 1 base and 8 bases, there was a span of 22 bases. Germline CDR1 is DFQATT and CDR2 is SNEGSKA (reference sequence). This CDR3 contains 16 residues.